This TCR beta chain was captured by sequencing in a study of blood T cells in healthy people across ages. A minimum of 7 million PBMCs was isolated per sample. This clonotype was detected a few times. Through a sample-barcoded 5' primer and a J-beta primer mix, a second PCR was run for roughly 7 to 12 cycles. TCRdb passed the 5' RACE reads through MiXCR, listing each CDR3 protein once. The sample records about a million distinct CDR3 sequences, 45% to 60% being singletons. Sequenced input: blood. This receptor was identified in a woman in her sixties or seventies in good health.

Here the CDR3 DNA reads TGTGCCAGCAGCAGACTAGATAGGCCCTACGAGCAGTACTTC. It is translated as CASSRLDRPYEQYF. The chain uses TRBV7-2 and TRBJ2-7, with D tentatively TRBD2 (6 bases). Trimming left V 5 bases short and J 2 bases short, with 13 bases between. CDR1 and CDR2 from the germline V gene are SGHTA and FQGNSA. The CDR3 length is 14 residues.